The 27 T cell receptor beta chains presented below share a single source sample, sequenced in a study of cytomegalovirus exposure and HLA in healthy donors. Primers included in the PCR were 60 Vbeta and 13 Jbeta primers. The assay was immunoSEQ multiplex PCR, and TCRdb's table has in-frame clones only and misses some. The table has 100,000 to 150,000 clones, about three quarters seen once. The sample was PBMCs. The source is a woman aged 40 to 50 in good health and CMV-seronegative.

The genes are TRBV18 and TRBJ2-3, with 10 bases lining up with TRBD2. CDR3 size: 19 residues. Looked up from germline, CDR1 is KGHSH and CDR2 is LQKENI. The J segment lost 2 bases and the V segment lost 1 base, leaving 12 bases of the junction unmatched. CDR3 bases: TGTGCCAGCTCACCACAAGCTGAGAGCGGGAGGGTTCCCACAGATACGCAGTATTTT. Encoded protein: CASSPQAESGRVPTDTQYF.

The chain has TRBV7-2 and TRBJ1-2, with D possibly matching TRBD1 (5 bases). Trimming stripped 5 bases from V and 8 bases from J, with 12 bases between. The CDR3 runs to 12 residues. Germline V gives CDR1 SGHTA, CDR2 FQGNSA. CDR3 protein: CASSDYGGGYTF. The CDR3, as DNA: TGTGCCAGCAGCGACTACGGGGGGGGCTACACCTTC.

The chain combines TRBV28 with TRBJ1-1; D perhaps matches TRBD1 (5 bases). With 6 bases removed from V and 1 base from J, the gap between germline ends came to 9 bases. Germline values: CDR1 MDHEN, CDR2 SYDVKM. The CDR3 covers 13 residues. CDR3: CASSWTRNTEAFF. The CDR3 DNA reads as TGTGCCAGCAGCTGGACACGGAACACTGAAGCTTTCTTT.

This chain connects TRBV9 to TRBJ1-1, with D unresolved. V shed 3 bases and J shed 0 bases, with 12 bases lying between them. The CDR3 contains 15 residues. CDR1 is SGDLS, CDR2 YYNGEE, per germline. CDR3 region: CASSALYGVNTEAFF. CDR3 sequence (DNA): TGTGCCAGCAGCGCACTCTACGGGGTGAACACTGAAGCTTTCTTT.

V gene TRBV28 combines with J gene TRBJ2-3; 11 bases agree with TRBD2. This CDR3 is built from 18 residues. Germline V gives CDR1 MDHEN, CDR2 SYDVKM. With 5 bases clipped from V and 5 bases from J, the junction kept 15 bases outside the gene matches. The CDR3 DNA is TGTGCCAGCAGTCGGAATCCCTCGACTAGCGGGACTGTAGATACGCAGTATTTT. This translates into CASSRNPSTSGTVDTQYF.

The chain carries TRBV19 and TRBJ1-5, with unresolved D. V dropped 7 bases and J dropped 7 bases, with 20 bases sitting between them. Per the germline V gene, CDR1 is LNHDA and CDR2 is SQIVND (reference sequence). The CDR3 loop spans 15 amino acids. The CDR3 DNA reads TGTGCCAGTATCTACTCCGGGGTACCTTCCCAGCCCCAGCATTTT. Translation: CASIYSGVPSQPQHF.

This chain joins TRBV6-5 and TRBJ2-7, with 14 bases that match TRBD2. V was pared by 8 bases and J by 6 bases, with 3 bases of the junction left unmatched. Germline V gives CDR1 MNHEY, CDR2 SVGAGI. The CDR3 covers 13 residues. In nucleotides, the CDR3 is TGTGCCAGCGGGGGGACTAGCGGGAGCGAGCAGTACTTC. Protein: CASGGTSGSEQYF.

This chain joins TRBV2 and TRBJ2-7, with D possibly matching TRBD2 (5 bases). V was cut by 3 bases and J by 1 base, with 10 bases left in between. Per the germline V gene, CDR1 is SNHLY and CDR2 is FYNNEI. CDR3 length: 14 amino acids. The CDR3 spells CASSETRESYEQYF. The CDR3 DNA is TGTGCCAGCAGTGAGACCCGGGAATCCTACGAGCAGTACTTC.

The gene calls are TRBV7-9 and TRBJ2-1, with a tentative D call TRBD1 (5 bases). Germline V lookup: CDR1 SEHNR, CDR2 FQNEAQ (reference sequence). CDR3 length: 15 residues. Between the trimmed V and J ends, which lost 5 bases and 1 base, there was a span of 12 bases. The DNA of the CDR3 is TGTGCCAGCAGCGCTTTTAGGGGTTCCTACAATGAGCAGTTCTTC. It is translated as CASSAFRGSYNEQFF.

The rearrangement joins TRBV11-2 to TRBJ2-1; 8 nucleotides align to TRBD1. This CDR3 is built from 18 residues. Germline lookup yields CDR1 SGHAT and CDR2 FQNNGV. J lost 5 bases, V lost 4 bases, and 16 bases had no gene match. The CDR3 coding sequence is TGTGCCAGCAGCTCCCGCGAAGCATCAGGGGGCCAGCACAATGAGCAGTTCTTC. Protein sequence: CASSSREASGGQHNEQFF.

This chain uses TRBV4-2 with TRBJ2-6, with TRBD2 as a possible D gene (5 bases). Trimming pared 0 bases from V and 0 bases from J, leaving 6 bases between. Germline V gene lookup returns CDR1 LGHNA and CDR2 YNFKEQ. The CDR3 is 16 amino acids. This CDR3 is CASSQEGSSGANVLTF. The CDR3 DNA sequence: TGTGCCAGCAGCCAAGAAGGGAGCTCTGGGGCCAACGTCCTGACTTTC.

V usage is TRBV28 and J usage is TRBJ1-4, with D possibly being TRBD1 (5 bases). CDR3 length: 17 amino acids. CDR1 is MDHEN, CDR2 SYDVKM, per germline. Trimming took off 3 bases at V and 1 base at J, with 15 bases between the two ends. Here the CDR3 DNA reads TGTGCCAGCAGTTTCTTAGGGAGGGGACGAACTAATGAAAAACTGTTTTTT. Its translation: CASSFLGRGRTNEKLFF.

The V call is TRBV5-1, the J call TRBJ1-1, with a possible D match to TRBD1 (6 bases). Germline V lookup: CDR1 SGHRS, CDR2 YFSETQ. The V end lost 5 bases, the J end lost 3 bases, and 8 bases lay between the germline ends. This CDR3 region has 12 residues. The CDR3, as DNA: TGCGCCAGCAGGAACAGGGACACTGAAGCTTTCTTT. It is translated as CASRNRDTEAFF.

This clone was seen more than once but under ten times. V is TRBV4-2 and J is TRBJ1-6, with D maybe TRBD1 (6 bases). The V end was cut by 1 base, the J end by 5 bases, with 9 bases between. Germline CDR1 and CDR2: LGHNA and YNFKEQ. The CDR3 covers 15 residues. The CDR3 protein is CASSQGGGDNSPLHF. CDR3 DNA: TGTGCCAGCAGCCAAGGAGGGGGGGATAATTCACCCCTCCACTTT.

J is TRBJ2-1 and V is TRBV5-1, with TRBD2 identical over 10 bases. Germline loops: CDR1 SGHRS, CDR2 YFSETQ. The CDR3 length is 18 residues. Trimming took 0 bases from V and 2 from J; bases not matched to a gene: 8. The CDR3 bases are TGCGCCAGCAGCTTGGTTCTAGCGGGAGTGAGCGCCTACAATGAGCAGTTCTTC. Amino acid sequence: CASSLVLAGVSAYNEQFF.

The genes are TRBV18 and TRBJ2-2, with 10 bases that match TRBD2. V lost 6 bases to trimming and J lost 5 bases; unmatched junction nucleotides: 3. The CDR3 length is 14 residues. Germline V CDR1 and CDR2: KGHSH, LQKENI. CDR3 nucleotide sequence: TGTGCCAGCTCGGGGACTAGCGTGACCGGGGAGCTGTTTTTT. This encodes CASSGTSVTGELFF.

The chain is built from TRBV10-2 and TRBJ2-7, with D hard to call. The CDR3 is 14 amino acids. The V gene's germline CDR1 is WSHSY and CDR2 SAAADI. V shed 4 bases and J shed 3 bases, with 13 bases lying between them. This CDR3 is CASSVGTTFYEQYF. The DNA for the CDR3 is TGCGCCAGCAGTGTGGGCACAACTTTCTACGAGCAGTACTTC.

The chain carries TRBV19 and TRBJ2-1; D is possibly TRBD2 (6 bases). This CDR3 is built from 15 residues. The V gene's germline CDR1 is LNHDA and CDR2 SQIVND (reference sequence). V lost 10 bases and J lost 0, with 16 bases in between. CDR3 region: CATRLEHISYNEQFF. CDR3 sequence (DNA): TGTGCCACTCGACTAGAGCATATCTCCTACAATGAGCAGTTCTTC.

This clone was seen a single time. The V call is TRBV5-1, the J call TRBJ2-5, with TRBD2 identical over 9 bases. This CDR3 contains 15 residues. V was clipped by 3 bases and J by 6 bases; unmatched bases: 9. Germline CDR1 SGHRS, CDR2 YFSETQ. DNA for the CDR3: TGCGCCAGCAGCTCCCCTAGCGGGACCGACCAGACCCAGTACTTC. As protein: CASSSPSGTDQTQYF. The full variable domain, in which reference TRBV5-1 and TRBJ2-5 provide the parts outside the CDR3, is KAGVTQTPRYLIKTRGQQVTLSCSPISGHRSVSWYQQTPGQGLQFLFEYFSETQRNKGNFPGRFSGRQFSNSRSEMNVSTLELGDSALYLCASSSPSGTDQTQYFGPGTRLLVL.

This chain links TRBV7-9 with TRBJ2-5; D uncertain. The length of the CDR3 is 14 residues. The V end was cut by 1 base, the J end by 1 base, with 7 bases between. Germline lookup yields CDR1 SEHNR and CDR2 FQNEAQ (reference sequence). CDR3 sequence reads: CASSLGLLQETQYF. The DNA of the CDR3 is TGTGCCAGCAGCTTAGGCCTACTCCAAGAGACCCAGTACTTC. Together with reference TRBV7-9 and TRBJ2-5, the CDR3 gives the full variable domain: DTGVSQNPRHKITKRGQNVTFRCDPISEHNRLYWYRQTLGQGPEFLTYFQNEAQLEKSRLLSDRFSAERPKGSFSTLEIQRTEQGDSAMYLCASSLGLLQETQYFGPGTRLLVL.

The chain couples TRBV29-1 to TRBJ1-2; 7 bases line up with TRBD1. This CDR3 is built from 13 residues. CDR1 is SQVTM and CDR2 is ANQGSEA in the germline V gene. Germline trimming cut 7 bases from V and 2 bases from J; bases unmatched to any gene: 7. The CDR3 protein is CSATETGNYGYTF. The CDR3 DNA reads as TGCAGCGCTACTGAGACAGGGAACTATGGCTACACCTTC.

J is TRBJ2-7 and V is TRBV19; D is perhaps TRBD2 (5 bases). The CDR3 loop spans 13 amino acids. V lost 5 bases and J lost 2, with 10 bases in between. Germline V gives CDR1 LNHDA, CDR2 SQIVND (reference sequence). CDR3 region: CASSPTGTYEQYF. CDR3 bases: TGTGCCAGTAGTCCCACGGGGACCTACGAGCAGTACTTC.

The gene calls are TRBV29-1 and TRBJ2-7; a weak D match, TRBD1 (6 bases). Trimming left V 5 bases short and J 2 bases short, with 22 bases between. Per the germline V gene, CDR1 is SQVTM and CDR2 is ANQGSEA. The length of the CDR3 is 16 residues. CDR3 bases: TGCAGCGTTCAGGGCCTCTTAACAGGGAATGCCTACGAGCAGTACTTC. Protein: CSVQGLLTGNAYEQYF.

The chain links TRBV28 to TRBJ2-7; TRBD2 agrees at 12 bases. V trimming: 3 bases; J trimming: 2 bases; junction bases outside the gene matches: 11. The CDR3 consists of 18 residues. CDR1 MDHEN and CDR2 SYDVKM come from the germline V gene. CDR3 region: CASSLVTSGSVHTYEQYF. CDR3 nucleotide sequence: TGTGCCAGCAGTTTGGTGACTAGCGGGAGCGTACATACCTACGAGCAGTACTTC.

The rearrangement uses TRBV6-1 and TRBJ1-2; 7 bases align to TRBD1. Germline loops: CDR1 MNHNS, CDR2 SASEGT. This CDR3 has 15 amino acids. The V gene end was trimmed by 6 bases and the J gene end by 4 bases; junction bases not matched to a gene: 11. CDR3 residues: CASSIPSTGAYGYTF. The CDR3 DNA sequence: TGTGCCAGCAGCATCCCAAGCACAGGGGCCTATGGCTACACCTTC.

The V and J genes are TRBV14 and TRBJ2-7; D is unresolved. Germline lookup yields CDR1 SGHDN and CDR2 FVKESK. The length of the CDR3 is 13 residues. V was shortened by 2 bases and J by 3 bases, with 8 bases between the two germline ends. CDR3 DNA: TGTGCCAGCAGCCAATTTTCAGGCTACGAGCAGTACTTC. Translating it yields CASSQFSGYEQYF.

This clone occurred once. The chain combines TRBV5-4 with TRBJ2-4, with TRBD2 identical over 8 bases. Trimming removed 4 bases from V and 12 bases from J; junction bases left unmatched: 18. The CDR3 is 16 amino acids. Looked up from germline, CDR1 is SGHNT and CDR2 is YYREEE (reference sequence). The CDR3 here is CASSQWVAGPSVSQYF. In DNA, the CDR3 is TGTGCCAGCAGCCAGTGGGTAGCGGGACCTTCAGTCAGTCAGTACTTC.